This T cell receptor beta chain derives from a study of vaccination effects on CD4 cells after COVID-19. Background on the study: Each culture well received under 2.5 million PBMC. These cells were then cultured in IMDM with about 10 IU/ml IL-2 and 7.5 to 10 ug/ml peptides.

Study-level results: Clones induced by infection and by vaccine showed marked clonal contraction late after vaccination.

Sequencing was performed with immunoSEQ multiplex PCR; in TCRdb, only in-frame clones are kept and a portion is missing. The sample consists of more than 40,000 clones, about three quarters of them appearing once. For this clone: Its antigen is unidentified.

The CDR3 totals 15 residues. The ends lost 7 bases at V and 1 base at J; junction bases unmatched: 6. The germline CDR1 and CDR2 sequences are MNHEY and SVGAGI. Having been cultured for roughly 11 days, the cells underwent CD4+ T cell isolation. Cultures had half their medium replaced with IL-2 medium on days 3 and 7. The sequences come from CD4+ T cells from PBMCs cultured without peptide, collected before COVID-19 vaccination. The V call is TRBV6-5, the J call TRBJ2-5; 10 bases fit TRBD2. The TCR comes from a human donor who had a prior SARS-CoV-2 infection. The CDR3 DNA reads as TGTGCCAGCAAGCTAGCGGGGGACTCCCAAGAGACCCAGTACTTC. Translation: CASKLAGDSQETQYF.